This T cell receptor beta chain was identified during a study of shared clonotypes between healthy human individuals. Study-wide findings and caveats: Around 5% of naive CD4 clonotypes were common to several donors.

V was trimmed by 3 bases and J by 8 bases, leaving 19 bases between them. Per germline, CDR1 MGHDK and CDR2 SYGVNS. The CDR3 length is 15 residues. Once extracted for a subset, genomic DNA was divided evenly among several immunoSEQ plates. TCRdb keeps only in-frame clones here, not all; method: immunoSEQ multiplex PCR. The data contain about 2.3 million clones, just under 95% of them singletons. A note on this clone: What it recognizes is unknown.

This receptor was identified in a man between 18 and 35 years old in good health. Some clones in this sample may be carry-over from other donors' samples. Sequencing was carried out using naive CD4+ T cells from PBMCs. This sample's subset: CD45RA+ positively selected. The chain couples TRBV25-1 to TRBJ1-2, with D possibly being TRBD1 (6 bases). The CDR3 DNA sequence: TGTGCCAGCAGTGATCTCGGTCGGGCAGGGGAGGGCTACACCTTC. Translation: CASSDLGRAGEGYTF.